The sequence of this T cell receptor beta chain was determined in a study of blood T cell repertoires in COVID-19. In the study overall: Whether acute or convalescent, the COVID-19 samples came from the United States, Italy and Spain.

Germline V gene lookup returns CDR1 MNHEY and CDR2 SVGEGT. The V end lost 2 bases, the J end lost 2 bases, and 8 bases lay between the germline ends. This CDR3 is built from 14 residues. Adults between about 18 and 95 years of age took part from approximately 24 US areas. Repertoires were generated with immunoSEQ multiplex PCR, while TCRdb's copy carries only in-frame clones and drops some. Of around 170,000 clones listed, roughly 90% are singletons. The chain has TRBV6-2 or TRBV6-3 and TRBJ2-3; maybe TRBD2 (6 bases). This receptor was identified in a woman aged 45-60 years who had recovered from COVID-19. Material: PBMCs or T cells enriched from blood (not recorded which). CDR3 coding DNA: TGTGCCAGCAGTTACGAGGGACTCACAGATACGCAGTATTTT. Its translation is CASSYEGLTDTQYF.